The 32 T cell receptor beta chains reported below all come from one sample, sequenced in a study of persistence of HIV-infected CD4 T cells. The immunoSEQ assay was version 4, run in survey mode. Clones were read by immunoSEQ multiplex PCR, and TCRdb kept only the in-frame ones, dropping some. The table has over 25,000 clones, 80% to 90% seen once. Cells were stimulated with CMV-infected fibroblast lysates at roughly 10 ug/mL. Sorted nonresponding memory CD4+ T cells were CD40L-negative, CD69-negative, CD45RO-high. What these receptors recognize is not known. The specimen comprised CD4+ T cells sorted from PBMCs after approximately 19-hour stimulation, sampled from a patient who received antiretroviral therapy. The source of these receptors is an adult man with HIV who was CMV-seropositive.

This chain joins TRBV2 and TRBJ2-5, with 12 bases lining up with TRBD2. J lost 5 bases, V lost 8 bases, and 9 bases had no gene match. The germline gives CDR1 SNHLY, CDR2 FYNNEI. The CDR3 has 15 amino acids. In nucleotides, the CDR3 is TGTGCCAGCCTAAGGACTAGCGGGGTTTTCGAGACCCAGTACTTC. Encoded protein: CASLRTSGVFETQYF.

A word on this clone: Mismatch with germline at one junction end may stem from a read error. CDR3 nucleotide sequence: TGTGCCAGCAGTGTCGGGAATGGGCAGTTCTTC. As protein: CASSVGNGQFF. The chain combines TRBV25-1 with TRBJ2-1; D perhaps matches TRBD2 (5 bases). The CDR3 has 11 residues. Germline CDR1 reads MGHDK; CDR2 reads SYGVNS.

The rearrangement links TRBV18 to TRBJ1-1, with D uncertain. Germline lookup yields CDR1 KGHSH and CDR2 LQKENI. The V end was cut by 0 bases, the J end by 8 bases, with 7 bases between. This CDR3 is built from 12 residues. The CDR3 region is CASSPPGAEAFF. CDR3 DNA: TGTGCCAGCTCACCACCGGGTGCCGAAGCTTTCTTT.

V is TRBV19 and J is TRBJ1-5; D is possibly TRBD1 (5 bases). The length of the CDR3 is 13 residues. V was shortened by 9 bases and J by 3 bases, with 12 bases between the two germline ends. Germline CDR1 reads LNHDA; CDR2 reads SQIVND (reference sequence). In DNA form, the CDR3 reads TGTGCCAGCCGCGGACAATACAATCAGCCCCAGCATTTT. It encodes CASRGQYNQPQHF.

The chain employs TRBV19 and TRBJ2-6, with no clear D. This CDR3 is 16 amino acids long. Trimming took 5 bases from V and 0 from J, leaving 11 bases between them. Germline V gene sequence: CDR1 LNHDA, CDR2 SQIVND (reference sequence). Here the CDR3 reads CASSEVLSSGANVLTF. CDR3 nucleotide sequence: TGTGCCAGTAGTGAAGTGCTTTCCTCTGGGGCCAACGTCCTGACTTTC.

V usage is TRBV30 and J usage is TRBJ1-1, with D perhaps TRBD1 (6 bases). The CDR3 covers 16 residues. Germline-derived CDR1 and CDR2 are GTSNPN and SVGIG (reference sequence). The V gene lost 4 bases and the J gene lost 5 bases, with 23 bases spanning the gap. The CDR3, as DNA: TGTGCCTGGAACAAAGGGGAACTGGGGGGCGGAACTGAAGCTTTCTTT. Protein: CAWNKGELGGGTEAFF.

The V and J genes are TRBV5-6 and TRBJ2-1; the D call may be TRBD1 or TRBD2 (5 bases each). Germline V lookup: CDR1 SGHDT, CDR2 YYEEEE. V shed 6 bases and J shed 6 bases, with 19 bases lying between them. The CDR3 has 15 amino acids. CDR3 amino acids: CASNTIRGAANEQFF. The CDR3 nucleotides are TGTGCCAGCAACACGATACGAGGGGCGGCCAATGAGCAGTTCTTC.

The chain employs TRBV3-1 (or the pseudogene TRBV3-2) and TRBJ1-6, with 8 bases that match TRBD1. Losses at the gene ends were 3 bases for V and 8 bases for J; bases not matched to a gene: 3. The CDR3 length is 14 residues. Germline CDR1 and CDR2: LGHDT and YNNKEL (reference sequence). CDR3 residues: CASSHGQGYSPLHF. CDR3 coding DNA: TGTGCCAGCAGCCACGGACAGGGTTATTCACCCCTCCACTTT.

The chain carries TRBV4-3 and TRBJ2-1, with D perhaps matching TRBD2 (7 bases). Germline V gene sequence: CDR1 LGHNA, CDR2 YSLEER. This CDR3 region has 17 residues. V gave up 0 bases and J gave up 4 bases, with 16 bases separating them. CDR3 in amino acids: CASSQDLGGARYNEQFF. For the CDR3, the DNA is TGCGCCAGCAGCCAAGACCTGGGGGGGGCGAGGTACAATGAGCAGTTCTTC.

This chain uses TRBV6-5 with TRBJ1-1, with D possibly TRBD1 on 5 matching bases. Germline V lookup: CDR1 MNHEY, CDR2 SVGAGI. Trimming stripped 2 bases from V and 5 bases from J, with 15 bases between. The CDR3 has 15 residues. CDR3 nucleotides: TGTGCCAGCAGTTACGAAGGGGTCGCGGGAACTGAAGCTTTCTTT. As protein: CASSYEGVAGTEAFF.

The CDR3 loop reads CASSRAANSPLHF. CDR3 in DNA: TGTGCCAGCTCCAGGGCCGCTAATTCACCCCTCCACTTT. This sequence joins TRBV6-5 and TRBJ1-6; weak D call: TRBD1 (5 bases). CDR3 length equals 13 residues. Trimming removed 8 bases at V and 6 bases at J, with 11 bases between. The V gene's germline CDR1 is MNHEY and CDR2 SVGAGI.

The chain uses TRBV7-2 and TRBJ2-6, with D uncertain. From germline, CDR1 is SGHTA and CDR2 FQGNSA. There are 13 residues in the CDR3. Trimming cost V 2 bases and J 9 bases, with 8 bases left between them. The CDR3 coding sequence is TGTGCCAGCAGCTTAACCCGTGGCAACGTCCTGACTTTC. It translates to CASSLTRGNVLTF.

CDR3 residues: CASSEFSGLSNQPQHF. CDR3 DNA sequence: TGTGCCAGCAGTGAATTTTCCGGGCTTTCCAATCAGCCCCAGCATTTT. This chain joins TRBV6-1 and TRBJ1-5, with D unclear. From germline, CDR1 is MNHNS and CDR2 SASEGT. The CDR3 loop spans 16 amino acids. The V and J ends lost 2 bases and 3 bases respectively, with 14 bases between them.

The V gene is TRBV9, the J gene TRBJ2-7, with a tentative D call TRBD2 (5 bases). V dropped 0 bases and J dropped 7 bases, with 11 bases sitting between them. Germline loops: CDR1 SGDLS, CDR2 YYNGEE. This CDR3 spans 13 amino acids. The CDR3 region has the DNA TGTGCCAGCAGCGTAGTCGGGGTGGGGGAGCAGTACTTC. Protein: CASSVVGVGEQYF.

The chain employs TRBV7-6 and TRBJ1-5; 7 bases are shared with TRBD1. J gave up 9 bases and V 4 bases, and 9 bases lay outside the gene matches. The CDR3 loop spans 14 amino acids. Per the germline V gene, CDR1 is SGHVS and CDR2 is FNYEAQ. CDR3 residues: CASSSTQGPGPQHF. CDR3 nucleotides: TGTGCCAGCAGCTCGACACAGGGGCCTGGGCCCCAGCATTTT.

J is TRBJ2-3 and V is TRBV4-3, with 8 bases matching TRBD2. The CDR3 covers 15 residues. CDR1 LGHNA and CDR2 YSLEER come from the germline V gene. The ends lost 4 bases at V and 2 bases at J; junction bases unmatched: 5. CDR3 in DNA: TGCGCCAGCAGCCGGGAGCGGGGGCCCACAGATACGCAGTATTTT. This codes for CASSRERGPTDTQYF.

The CDR3 DNA is TGTGCCAGCAGTCGGGGTACCGAGCAGTACTTC. Protein product: CASSRGTEQYF. This chain joins TRBV12-3 or TRBV12-4 and TRBJ2-7; D might be TRBD2 (5 bases). Deletions cut 5 bases from V and 6 bases from J, with 8 bases between. CDR3 length: 11 amino acids.

The chain is built from TRBV6-5 and TRBJ1-4; D is undetermined. Trimming stripped 9 bases from V and 6 bases from J, with 11 bases between. The germline CDR1 and CDR2 sequences are MNHEY and SVGAGI. There are 12 residues in the CDR3. The CDR3 bases are TGTGCCAGTCGAGTTGGGGATGAAAAACTGTTTTTT. This translates into CASRVGDEKLFF.

The chain employs TRBV5-5 and TRBJ1-1, with unresolved D. The CDR3 consists of 13 residues. Germline CDR1 SGHKS, CDR2 YYEKEE (reference sequence). Trimming removed 2 bases from V and 4 bases from J, with 9 bases in between. The DNA for the CDR3 is TGTGCCAGCAGCTTAAATCGGGGCACTGAAGCTTTCTTT. Its protein product is CASSLNRGTEAFF.

J is TRBJ2-7 and V is TRBV6-4; 10 nucleotides agree with TRBD1. The trim removed 2 bases at V and 1 base at J, leaving 2 bases unmatched. Germline V lookup: CDR1 MRHNA, CDR2 SNTAGT. The CDR3 extends over 15 amino acids. This CDR3 is CASSDEGQGSYEQYF. CDR3 nucleotide sequence: TGTGCCAGCAGTGACGAGGGACAGGGGTCCTACGAGCAGTACTTC.

This sequence joins TRBV5-6 and TRBJ1-1; D gene ambiguous. Germline lookup yields CDR1 SGHDT and CDR2 YYEEEE. This CDR3 region has 12 residues. Trimming took 4 bases from V and 7 from J, leaving 11 bases between them. The CDR3 reads CASSRRALEAFF. The CDR3 coding sequence is TGTGCCAGCAGCCGCCGTGCGCTTGAAGCTTTCTTT. Based on the CDR3 plus reference TRBV5-6 and TRBJ1-1, the full variable domain is DAGVTQSPTHLIKTRGQQVTLRCSPKSGHDTVSWYQQALGQGPQFIFQYYEEEERQRGNFPDRFSGHQFPNYSSELNVNALLLGDSALYLCASSRRALEAFFGQGTRLTVV.

In its sample, this clone was seen a few times. The V gene is TRBV7-2, the J gene TRBJ1-1; 8 bases are a match to TRBD1. The J segment lost 1 base and the V segment lost 6 bases, leaving 4 bases of the junction unmatched. The CDR3 runs to 14 residues. Germline CDR1 is SGHTA and CDR2 is FQGNSA. The CDR3, as DNA: TGTGCCAGCAGATCCGGACAGGGGAACACTGAAGCTTTCTTT. Protein: CASRSGQGNTEAFF. Using reference TRBV7-2 and TRBJ1-1 for the parts outside the CDR3, the full variable domain is GAGVSQSPSNKVTEKGKDVELRCDPISGHTALYWYRQSLGQGLEFLIYFQGNSAPDKSGLPSDRFSAERTGGSVSTLTIQRTQQEDSAVYLCASRSGQGNTEAFFGQGTRLTVV.

This chain joins TRBV29-1 and TRBJ2-1; TRBD2 aligns across 9 bases. This CDR3 spans 14 amino acids. With V trimmed by 3 bases and J by 3 bases, 3 bases remained unmatched. Germline V gene data show CDR1 as SQVTM and CDR2 as ANQGSEA. The CDR3 protein is CSVDPSGIYNEQFF. In DNA form, the CDR3 reads TGCAGCGTTGACCCTAGCGGGATCTACAATGAGCAGTTCTTC.

The chain uses TRBV7-2 and TRBJ1-4; D is perhaps TRBD1 (6 bases). CDR1 SGHTA and CDR2 FQGNSA come from the germline V gene. Trimming removed 1 base from V and 5 bases from J, with 8 bases in between. The CDR3 sequence is 14 residues long. CDR3 in amino acids: CASSLEGGNEKLFF. The CDR3 DNA sequence: TGTGCCAGCAGCTTAGAAGGGGGAAATGAAAAACTGTTTTTT.

This clone occurred once. The chain joins TRBV28 to TRBJ1-2; no firm D call. V was trimmed by 5 bases and J by 7 bases, leaving 11 bases between them. The CDR3 is made up of 12 amino acids. CDR1 and CDR2 (germline): MDHEN, SYDVKM. This CDR3 is CASSLQQAGYTF. The CDR3 DNA follows: TGTGCCAGCAGTCTCCAGCAGGCTGGCTACACCTTC.

The gene calls are TRBV5-6 and TRBJ1-2; D is perhaps TRBD1 (5 bases). CDR1 is SGHDT, CDR2 YYEEEE, per germline. Trimming pared 5 bases from V and 5 bases from J, leaving 13 bases between. The CDR3 has 13 amino acids. The CDR3 reads CASSPRTSYGYTF. The CDR3 DNA is TGTGCCAGCAGTCCTCGGACATCATATGGCTACACCTTC.

The V and J genes are TRBV6-5 and TRBJ1-3, with 8 bases aligning to TRBD1. The V and J ends lost 3 bases and 4 bases, in that order; junction bases with no gene match: 8. The CDR3 consists of 16 residues. CDR1 and CDR2 (germline): MNHEY, SVGAGI. The CDR3 nucleotides are TGTGCCAGCAGTTATTCCACCCGGACAGGGGGAAACACCATATATTTT. Its protein is CASSYSTRTGGNTIYF.

The chain recombines TRBV29-1 with TRBJ2-5; D ambiguous. In germline, CDR1 is SQVTM, CDR2 ANQGSEA. V was cut by 4 bases and J by 1 base, with 7 bases left in between. This CDR3 comprises 12 residues. DNA of the CDR3: TGCAGCGTTGGGGCGACCCAAGAGACCCAGTACTTC. It codes for CSVGATQETQYF.

This CDR3 reads CAWSDWDRAYEQYF. CDR3 sequence (DNA): TGTGCCTGGAGTGATTGGGACAGAGCCTACGAGCAGTACTTC. The rearrangement links TRBV30 to TRBJ2-7; 7 nucleotides match TRBD1. CDR3 length: 14 residues. From germline, CDR1 is GTSNPN and CDR2 SVGIG (reference sequence). V shed 1 base and J 2 bases; nucleotides not matched to a gene: 5. The whole variable domain, filled in from reference TRBV30 and TRBJ2-7, reads SQTIHQWPATLVQPVGSPLSLECTVEGTSNPNLYWYRQAAGRGLQLLFYSVGIGQISSEVPQNLSASRPQDRQFILSSKKLLLSDSGFYLCAWSDWDRAYEQYFGPGTRLTVT.

The chain combines TRBV3-1 (or the pseudogene TRBV3-2) with TRBJ1-6; D gene uncertain. From germline, CDR1 is LGHDT and CDR2 YNNKEL (reference sequence). This CDR3 contains 17 residues. V was shortened by 0 bases and J by 0 bases, with 9 bases between the two germline ends. The CDR3 nucleotides are TGTGCCAGCAGCCAAGAAGGAGGTTTCTCCTATAATTCACCCCTCCACTTT. Translating gives CASSQEGGFSYNSPLHF.

The rearrangement links TRBV6-5 to TRBJ1-2, with TRBD1 as a possible D gene (5 bases). This CDR3 is built from 13 residues. Trimming removed 5 bases from V and 4 bases from J, with 11 bases in between. Per germline, CDR1 MNHEY and CDR2 SVGAGI. CDR3 coding DNA: TGTGCCAGCAGTCGCCAGGGTTTCTATGGCTACACCTTC. It is translated as CASSRQGFYGYTF.

The V gene is TRBV7-2, the J gene TRBJ1-3, with D possibly matching TRBD1 (5 bases). The V end lost 6 bases, the J end lost 0 bases, and 21 bases lay between the germline ends. The CDR3 is 18 residues long. Germline CDR1 reads SGHTA; CDR2 reads FQGNSA. The DNA of the CDR3 is TGTGCCAGCAGTCCATGGGTGGGGGGTGGCCTCTCTGGAAACACCATATATTTT. It specifies CASSPWVGGGLSGNTIYF.